Following are 32 T cell receptor beta chains from one sample sequenced in a study of T cells after posttransplantation cyclophosphamide listed by TCRdb under 2016. Library preparation used the immunoSEQ multiplex PCR assay. In TCRdb, the immuneACCESS table is reduced to in-frame sequences with V and J assigned. These tables do not hold every clone; where another copy was compared, an unresolved V gene accounts for under half, and the others remain unexplained. This sample gives more than 8,500 clones in total; around 85% of them show up just once. Together, the top ten hold around 23% of the sample. The intended sense of this specimen's treatment or condition label: high-dose cyclophosphamide on days +3 and +4 as single-agent GVHD prophylaxis. For conditioning, the PTCy patients got busulfan and fludarabine, then a related or unrelated marrow graft, followed by cyclophosphamide on days +3 and +4.

The specimen was PBMCs, collected after allogeneic stem cell transplant with posttransplant cyclophosphamide. These receptor sequences come from a female patient between 40 and 50 years old who received an allogeneic stem cell transplant from an unrelated donor, was CMV-positive, and had no GVHD. In transplant recipients, some T cells may be of donor rather than host origin.

The chain uses TRBV2 and TRBJ1-6; D call uncertain. Germline V gives CDR1 SNHLY, CDR2 FYNNEI. The CDR3 sequence is 14 residues long. V lost 6 bases, J lost 10 bases, and 16 bases lay in between. The chain's CDR3 is CASRLEKTVSPLHF. DNA of the CDR3: TGTGCCAGCAGACTGGAGAAGACGGTCTCACCCCTCCACTTT.

This clone has only a few counts. This chain uses TRBV7-8 with TRBJ1-2, with D maybe TRBD1 (6 bases). Trimming cost V 5 bases and J 5 bases, with 18 bases left between them. This CDR3 region has 15 residues. CDR1 is SGHVS, CDR2 FQNEAQ, per germline. The DNA for the CDR3 is TGTGCCAGCAGCCACCCCGGAGACAGGACTTATGGCTACACCTTC. Amino acid sequence: CASSHPGDRTYGYTF.

The chain employs TRBV30 and TRBJ1-3; no clear D. From germline, CDR1 is GTSNPN and CDR2 SVGIG (reference sequence). The CDR3 consists of 12 residues. Trimming removed 3 bases at V and 4 bases at J, with 7 bases between. The CDR3 DNA reads TGTGCCTGGAGCTTCCGGGGAAACACCATATATTTT. Translation: CAWSFRGNTIYF. Complete variable domain (other parts from reference TRBV30 and TRBJ1-3): SQTIHQWPATLVQPVGSPLSLECTVEGTSNPNLYWYRQAAGRGLQLLFYSVGIGQISSEVPQNLSASRPQDRQFILSSKKLLLSDSGFYLCAWSFRGNTIYFGEGSWLTVV.

In DNA, the CDR3 is TGTGCCATCAGGGGAGGGGCCTACGAGCAGTACTTC. It is translated as CAIRGGAYEQYF. The chain combines TRBV10-3 with TRBJ2-7; TRBD2 aligns across 7 bases. The germline V gene has CDR1 ENHRY and CDR2 SYGVKD. This CDR3 is 12 amino acids long. V lost 6 bases and J lost 2; bases outside the gene matches: 1.

The genes are TRBV4-3 and TRBJ2-7; tentative D call: TRBD2 (5 bases). Trimming left V 1 base short and J 7 bases short, with 14 bases between. The CDR3 totals 14 residues. Germline V gives CDR1 LGHNA, CDR2 YSLEER. This chain's CDR3 is CASSQGARAEEQYF. Here the CDR3 DNA reads TGCGCCAGCAGCCAAGGGGCTAGAGCGGAAGAGCAGTACTTC.

The chain employs TRBV7-9 and TRBJ1-1; D call uncertain. The V and J ends lost 5 bases and 8 bases respectively, with 12 bases between them. Germline V gives CDR1 SEHNR, CDR2 FQNEAQ (reference sequence). The CDR3 covers 12 residues. The CDR3 DNA reads TGTGCCAGCAGCCCCACCCCTAGAGAAGCTTTCTTT. Protein sequence: CASSPTPREAFF.

This rearrangement joins TRBV29-1 to TRBJ1-3; D remains unclear. Germline V lookup: CDR1 SQVTM, CDR2 ANQGSEA. The CDR3 is 12 residues long. Trimming left V 4 bases short and J 4 bases short, with 8 bases between. The CDR3 DNA sequence: TGCAGCGTTGTTAGCTCAGGAAACACCATATATTTT. Amino acids: CSVVSSGNTIYF.

This clone appeared a single time. This chain links TRBV5-1 with TRBJ2-3, with 7 bases lining up with TRBD2. Looked up from germline, CDR1 is SGHRS and CDR2 is YFSETQ. The CDR3 extends over 16 amino acids. V lost 4 bases to trimming and J lost 5 bases; unmatched junction nucleotides: 13. CDR3 sequence (DNA): TGCGCCAGCAGCCAACCGGCGAGCGGGATACAAGATACGCAGTATTTT. Translation gives CASSQPASGIQDTQYF.

This clone was seen just once. The J gene is TRBJ1-4, the V gene TRBV28, with TRBD1 matching 9 bases. Germline trimming cut 5 bases from V and 4 bases from J; bases unmatched to any gene: 2. CDR1 MDHEN and CDR2 SYDVKM come from the germline V gene. The CDR3 consists of 14 residues. As DNA, the CDR3 is TGTGCCAGCAGTATGACAGGGGGTAATGAAAAACTGTTTTTT. This gives the protein CASSMTGGNEKLFF.

The chain joins TRBV21-1 to TRBJ2-7; TRBD1, the D gene given by the table, was not confirmed from the DNA. TRBV21-1 is a recognized pseudogene. The CDR3 runs 16 residues. CDR3 amino acids: CASSKATGTLLYEQYF. CDR3 DNA: TGTGCCAGCAGCAAAGCAACCGGGACACTTCTCTACGAGCAGTACTTC.

The chain links TRBV12-5 to TRBJ2-7; 8 bases are shared with TRBD1. Germline CDR1 reads LGHNT; CDR2 reads FRNRAP. The CDR3 runs to 15 residues. J lost 7 bases, V lost 0 bases, and 8 bases had no gene match. The CDR3 sequence is CASGLVLQGAREQYF. In DNA form, the CDR3 reads TGTGCTAGTGGTTTGGTACTCCAGGGGGCGAGGGAGCAGTACTTC.

The CDR3 region has the DNA TGTGCCAGCAGCTTAGTAGTTTACGAGCAGTACTTC. It encodes CASSLVVYEQYF. The chain carries TRBV11-2 and TRBJ2-7; D is unclear. Per the germline V gene, CDR1 is SGHAT and CDR2 is FQNNGV. The germline V and J ends were trimmed by 1 base and 4 bases, with 5 bases remaining between them. The CDR3 runs to 12 residues.

The rearrangement joins TRBV19 to TRBJ1-1, with D tentatively TRBD1 (6 bases). Germline assignment: CDR1 LNHDA and CDR2 SQIVND (reference sequence). CDR3 size: 15 residues. V lost 8 bases and J lost 5, with 21 bases in between. The CDR3 here is CASGHTGIGETEAFF. CDR3 in DNA: TGTGCCAGTGGGCACACAGGGATAGGGGAAACTGAAGCTTTCTTT.

This clone appeared once. The rearrangement joins TRBV11-2 to TRBJ1-1; a weak D match, TRBD1 (5 bases). CDR3 length equals 14 residues. V was pared by 1 base and J by 5 bases, with 11 bases between. Germline V gene data show CDR1 as SGHAT and CDR2 as FQNNGV. The CDR3, as DNA: TGTGCCAGCAGCTTAGGGCAGGGAAGTACTGAAGCTTTCTTT. Its translation: CASSLGQGSTEAFF.

The J gene is TRBJ2-1, the V gene TRBV7-3; 7 nucleotides agree with TRBD1. CDR3 length: 14 residues. V lost 5 bases, J lost 6 bases, and 7 bases stayed unmatched. Germline lookup yields CDR1 SGHTA and CDR2 FQGTGA. CDR3 nucleotides: TGTGCCAGCAGCCTGACAGGGATCGGCAATGAGCAGTTCTTC. This translates into CASSLTGIGNEQFF. Full variable domain (missing parts from reference TRBV7-3 and TRBJ2-1): GAGVSQTPSNKVTEKGKYVELRCDPISGHTALYWYRQSLGQGPEFLIYFQGTGAADDSGLPNDRFFAVRPEGSVSTLKIQRTERGDSAVYLCASSLTGIGNEQFFGPGTRLTVL.

The CDR3 DNA is TGTGCCACCAGCAGAGAAGCCGGGACAGGGGTCTACGAGCAGTACTTC. It translates to CATSREAGTGVYEQYF. The J gene is TRBJ2-7, the V gene TRBV15; 10 bases are a match to TRBD1. CDR1 and CDR2 (germline): LNHNV, YYDKDF (reference sequence). Trimming cost V 0 bases and J 3 bases; bases outside gene matches: 5. The CDR3 extends over 16 amino acids.

The rearrangement uses TRBV19 and TRBJ2-6; D is perhaps TRBD2 (5 bases). Trimming cost V 2 bases and J 0 bases, with 20 bases left between them. Germline CDR1 LNHDA, CDR2 SQIVND (reference sequence). CDR3 length: 20 residues. The CDR3 reads CASSIISGRRPSSGANVLTF. In DNA form, the CDR3 reads TGTGCCAGTAGTATAATCTCGGGAAGGAGACCAAGCTCTGGGGCCAACGTCCTGACTTTC.

This rearrangement joins TRBV29-1 to TRBJ1-1, with TRBD1 matching 10 bases. Germline V CDR1 and CDR2: SQVTM, ANQGSEA. V lost 5 bases to trimming and J lost 4 bases; unmatched junction nucleotides: 4. The CDR3 consists of 13 residues. The CDR3 region is CSVRGDRGTEAFF. The CDR3 nucleotides are TGCAGCGTTCGGGGGGACAGGGGCACTGAAGCTTTCTTT. The complete variable domain, with remaining parts taken from reference TRBV29-1 and TRBJ1-1, reads SAVISQKPSRDICQRGTSLTIQCQVDSQVTMMFWYRQQPGQSLTLIATANQGSEATYESGFVIDKFPISRPNLTFSTLTVSNMSPEDSSIYLCSVRGDRGTEAFFGQGTRLTVV.

J is TRBJ2-3 and V is TRBV9; D is unresolved. The CDR3 runs to 14 residues. With 0 bases removed from V and 4 bases from J, the gap between germline ends came to 9 bases. Germline V gene data show CDR1 as SGDLS and CDR2 as YYNGEE. In DNA form, the CDR3 reads TGTGCCAGCAGCGTAGTTCTGGGCGCAGATACGCAGTATTTT. This translates into CASSVVLGADTQYF.

This rearrangement joins TRBV19 to TRBJ1-2, with D unresolved. The CDR3 covers 15 residues. The V end was cut by 0 bases, the J end by 4 bases, with 12 bases between. Germline V CDR1 and CDR2: LNHDA, SQIVND (reference sequence). The chain's CDR3 is CASSIDLPMAYGYTF. In DNA, the CDR3 is TGTGCCAGTAGTATAGATCTTCCCATGGCCTATGGCTACACCTTC.

This clone has just one count. The CDR3 here is CASSLEAESYNEQFF. CDR3 DNA sequence: TGCGCCAGCAGCTTGGAGGCGGAATCCTACAATGAGCAGTTCTTC. This chain joins TRBV5-1 and TRBJ2-1; D remains unclear. Trimming removed 0 bases from V and 1 base from J, with 8 bases in between. Germline loops: CDR1 SGHRS, CDR2 YFSETQ. CDR3 length: 15 amino acids.

The chain uses TRBV10-2 and TRBJ2-7, with D possibly TRBD1 on 6 matching bases. Germline V gene sequence: CDR1 WSHSY, CDR2 SAAADI. The CDR3 totals 17 residues. V was cut by 6 bases and J by 0 bases, with 21 bases left in between. In DNA, the CDR3 is TGCGCCAGCAGACCGGGACATTCCCTATTTAGCTCCTACGAGCAGTACTTC. It yields the protein CASRPGHSLFSSYEQYF.

The chain joins TRBV7-2 to TRBJ1-6; weak D call: TRBD1 (5 bases). Germline assignment: CDR1 SGHTA and CDR2 FQGNSA. The CDR3 spans 14 residues. V lost 7 bases and J lost 0, with 7 bases in between. The CDR3 is CASNQGSYNSPLHF. CDR3 bases: TGTGCCAGCAACCAGGGCTCCTATAATTCACCCCTCCACTTT. Full variable domain (missing parts from reference TRBV7-2 and TRBJ1-6): GAGVSQSPSNKVTEKGKDVELRCDPISGHTALYWYRQSLGQGLEFLIYFQGNSAPDKSGLPSDRFSAERTGGSVSTLTIQRTQQEDSAVYLCASNQGSYNSPLHFGNGTRLTVT.

V usage is TRBV30 and J usage is TRBJ2-7; 7 bases line up with TRBD2. CDR1 and CDR2 (germline): GTSNPN, SVGIG (reference sequence). This CDR3 contains 15 residues. V shed 0 bases and J 6 bases; nucleotides not matched to a gene: 11. CDR3 DNA sequence: TGTGCCTGGAGTGTGCGGGGGTCGACCGTCGGCGAGCAGTACTTC. Translating it yields CAWSVRGSTVGEQYF.

The chain links TRBV16 to TRBJ1-2; D gene unclear. The V and J ends lost 4 bases and 4 bases respectively, with 16 bases between them. Germline CDR1 KGHSY, CDR2 FQNENV. This CDR3 spans 15 amino acids. CDR3 residues: CASSPSRELSYGYTF. The CDR3 DNA sequence: TGTGCCAGCAGCCCCTCTCGGGAGTTGAGCTATGGCTACACCTTC.

This clone is termed medium-sized. This rearrangement joins TRBV19 to TRBJ2-1; tentative D call: TRBD1 (6 bases). Per germline, CDR1 LNHDA and CDR2 SQIVND (reference sequence). This CDR3 has 14 amino acids. V lost 3 bases and J lost 8, with 14 bases in between. The CDR3 spells CASSMWVGADEQFF. The CDR3 region has the DNA TGTGCCAGTAGTATGTGGGTGGGGGCGGATGAGCAGTTCTTC.

This chain connects TRBV27 to TRBJ1-2, with unresolved D. CDR1 MNHEY and CDR2 SMNVEV come from the germline V gene (reference sequence). CDR3 length equals 13 residues. V lost 6 bases to trimming and J lost 5 bases, with 13 bases between them. Here the CDR3 reads CASRPAGRYGYTF. The CDR3 bases are TGTGCCAGCAGACCCGCCGGGAGATATGGCTACACCTTC.

J is TRBJ1-2 and V is TRBV4-1, with TRBD1 as a possible D gene (5 bases). V was shortened by 0 bases and J by 0 bases, with 11 bases between the two germline ends. From germline, CDR1 is MGHRA and CDR2 YSYEKL. The CDR3 has 16 amino acids. The chain's CDR3 is CASSQEGDRTNYGYTF. Here the CDR3 DNA reads TGCGCCAGCAGCCAAGAAGGTGACAGAACTAACTATGGCTACACCTTC.

The J gene is TRBJ2-7, the V gene TRBV5-1; D gene ambiguous. V lost 2 bases, J lost 3 bases, and 6 bases lay in between. This CDR3 comprises 12 residues. Germline V gives CDR1 SGHRS, CDR2 YFSETQ. CDR3 loop: CASSLFYYEQYF. In nucleotides, the CDR3 is TGCGCCAGCAGCTTATTTTACTACGAGCAGTACTTC.

This clone was found once. The rearrangement links TRBV7-2 to TRBJ1-1; TRBD1 might be the D (6 bases). The ends were cut back, 2 bases at V and 1 base at J, with 11 bases in the middle. Germline V gene sequence: CDR1 SGHTA, CDR2 FQGNSA. The CDR3 has 15 amino acids. CDR3 residues: CASSLLGHSNTEAFF. For the CDR3, the DNA is TGTGCCAGCAGCTTATTGGGACATTCGAACACTGAAGCTTTCTTT.

V gene TRBV9 combines with J gene TRBJ2-3, with 8 bases identical to TRBD2. J was trimmed by 2 bases and V by 3 bases; bases with no gene match: 5. The CDR3 totals 15 residues. Germline V gene sequence: CDR1 SGDLS, CDR2 YYNGEE. CDR3 residues: CASSATSDITDTQYF. The CDR3 region has the DNA TGTGCCAGCAGCGCGACTAGCGACATCACAGATACGCAGTATTTT.

The CDR3 nucleotides read TGTGCCAGCAGCTGGACAGCTCAGAAGCAGTTCTTC. This translates into CASSWTAQKQFF. The genes are TRBV7-6 and TRBJ2-1; possible D gene TRBD1, 6 bases. V was cut by 4 bases and J by 11 bases, with 12 bases left in between. The CDR3 spans 12 residues. Germline loops: CDR1 SGHVS, CDR2 FNYEAQ.